The 27 T cell receptor beta chains below were found in one sample sequenced in a study of OX40 agonist ivuxolimab in advanced cancers. TCRdb's copy holds only in-frame clones and misses some; the assay was immunoSEQ multiplex PCR. Altogether 55,000 to 60,000 clones are present, around four fifths being singletons, with the ten largest covering approximately 2.8%. This specimen consisted of CD4+ or CD8+ T cells sorted from blood, obtained in a trial of the OX40 agonist ivuxolimab. Receptors originate from an adult with an advanced solid tumor such as melanoma, head and neck, liver or kidney cancer.

This chain uses TRBV5-6 with TRBJ2-7, with no clear D. The CDR3 has 13 amino acids. Trimming removed 2 bases at V and 2 bases at J, with 8 bases between. The V gene's germline CDR1 is SGHDT and CDR2 YYEEEE. For the CDR3, the DNA is TGTGCCAGCAGCTTCTCTAGAACCTACGAGCAGTACTTC. Residues: CASSFSRTYEQYF.

The chain recombines TRBV7-9 with TRBJ2-1, with 7 nucleotides matching TRBD2. Germline CDR1 is SEHNR and CDR2 is FQNEAQ (reference sequence). With V trimmed by 2 bases and J by 2 bases, 3 bases remained unmatched. The CDR3 has 15 amino acids. The CDR3 DNA is TGTGCCAGCAGCTTAAGCGGGGCAACCTACAATGAGCAGTTCTTC. This encodes CASSLSGATYNEQFF.

V gene TRBV10-3 combines with J gene TRBJ2-1, with 11 nucleotides matching TRBD2. The germline gives CDR1 ENHRY, CDR2 SYGVKD. V lost 0 bases, J lost 5 bases, and 3 bases stayed unmatched. CDR3 length equals 16 residues. In nucleotides, the CDR3 is TGTGCCATCAGTGAGTCGCCTAGCGGGGGGAACAATGAGCAGTTCTTC. Translated: CAISESPSGGNNEQFF.

This chain joins TRBV10-2 and TRBJ2-1, with 7 positions matching TRBD1. The germline CDR1 and CDR2 sequences are WSHSY and SAAADI. This CDR3 has 14 amino acids. J lost 8 bases, V lost 7 bases, and 11 bases had no gene match. DNA of the CDR3: TGCGCCAGCACTAGGACAGGCCTCCCGGATGAGCAGTTCTTC. This gives the protein CASTRTGLPDEQFF.

This clone was observed a handful of times. The chain carries TRBV4-2 and TRBJ1-5; D may be TRBD1 (5 bases). The CDR3 has 15 residues. Germline CDR1 and CDR2: LGHNA and YNFKEQ. V gave up 0 bases and J gave up 1 base, with 7 bases separating them. The CDR3 DNA sequence: TGTGCCAGCAGCCAAGACGGGGGGAGCAATCAGCCCCAGCATTTT. Translation gives CASSQDGGSNQPQHF.

This chain joins TRBV6-1 and TRBJ2-1, with 12 bases that match TRBD1. The CDR3 sequence is 14 residues long. Germline V gene sequence: CDR1 MNHNS, CDR2 SASEGT. V shed 6 bases and J 9 bases; nucleotides not matched to a gene: 6. Here the CDR3 reads CASRGTGGVSEQFF. The CDR3 nucleotides read TGTGCCAGCAGGGGGACAGGGGGCGTGAGTGAGCAGTTCTTC.

The chain has TRBV5-1 and TRBJ2-3; a possible D gene is TRBD2 (5 bases). The CDR3 length is 14 residues. The V end was cut by 3 bases, the J end by 5 bases, with 13 bases between. The germline V gene has CDR1 SGHRS and CDR2 YFSETQ. The CDR3 DNA sequence: TGCGCCAGCAGCTCTAAGACGAGGGAAGATACGCAGTATTTT. Its protein product is CASSSKTREDTQYF.

V and J are TRBV7-9 and TRBJ2-3; TRBD2 matches 10 bases. V shed 7 bases and J 6 bases; nucleotides not matched to a gene: 10. This CDR3 region has 15 residues. From germline, CDR1 is SEHNR and CDR2 FQNEAQ (reference sequence). The CDR3 DNA is TGTGCCAGCACTCCGGGACTAGCGTACACGGATACGCAGTATTTT. Amino acid sequence: CASTPGLAYTDTQYF.

The CDR3 coding sequence is TGTGCCAGCAGCTACTCGGGGCGGGGTGAAAAACTGTTTTTT. Its protein is CASSYSGRGEKLFF. The J gene is TRBJ1-4, the V gene TRBV7-9, with D possibly being TRBD1 (5 bases). Germline V gene data show CDR1 as SEHNR and CDR2 as FQNEAQ (reference sequence). Trimming pared 4 bases from V and 7 bases from J, leaving 13 bases between. The CDR3 totals 14 residues.

This clone showed up just once. This rearrangement joins TRBV5-1 to TRBJ2-1; 7 positions match TRBD2. The CDR3 is made up of 14 amino acids. J was trimmed by 10 bases and V by 1 base; bases with no gene match: 8. Germline V lookup: CDR1 SGHRS, CDR2 YFSETQ. The CDR3 is CASSLSAGVGEQFF. For the CDR3, the DNA is TGCGCCAGCAGCTTGTCGGCGGGAGTTGGGGAGCAGTTCTTC.

This chain connects TRBV6-5 to TRBJ1-5, with D possibly TRBD1 on 6 matching bases. This CDR3 has 13 amino acids. V was pared by 6 bases and J by 6 bases, with 12 bases between. Germline CDR1 is MNHEY and CDR2 is SVGAGI. The CDR3 nucleotides read TGTGCCAGCAGCAGGGGAGGGGGTCAGCCCCAGCATTTT. It codes for CASSRGGGQPQHF.

This rearrangement joins TRBV27 to TRBJ1-4; tentative D call: TRBD1 (5 bases). CDR1 is MNHEY, CDR2 SMNVEV, per germline (reference sequence). V was shortened by 8 bases and J by 8 bases, with 21 bases between the two germline ends. The CDR3 is 15 amino acids. CDR3 sequence: CASRRQGWGSEKLFF. The CDR3 bases are TGTGCCAGCCGACGGCAGGGTTGGGGTTCAGAAAAACTGTTTTTT.

The gene calls are TRBV7-3 and TRBJ1-5; TRBD1 matches 8 bases. With 4 bases clipped from V and 2 bases from J, the junction kept 10 bases outside the gene matches. Looked up from germline, CDR1 is SGHTA and CDR2 is FQGTGA. The CDR3 runs to 17 residues. Written as DNA, the CDR3 is TGTGCCAGCAGCTGCCGTCAGGGGGCGGTAGGCAATCAGCCCCAGCATTTT. This codes for CASSCRQGAVGNQPQHF. Complete variable domain (other parts from reference TRBV7-3 and TRBJ1-5): GAGVSQTPSNKVTEKGKYVELRCDPISGHTALYWYRQSLGQGPEFLIYFQGTGAADDSGLPNDRFFAVRPEGSVSTLKIQRTERGDSAVYLCASSCRQGAVGNQPQHFGDGTRLSIL.

The gene calls are TRBV11-3 and TRBJ2-2; D unclear. Trimming took off 5 bases at V and 6 bases at J, with 7 bases between the two ends. The CDR3 contains 12 residues. Germline CDR1 reads SGHNT; CDR2 reads YENEEA. The chain's CDR3 is CASSLTSGELFF. As DNA, the CDR3 is TGTGCCAGCAGCCTTACCTCCGGGGAGCTGTTTTTT.

The chain combines TRBV7-8 with TRBJ2-5; D gene unclear. V was cut by 7 bases and J by 2 bases, with 11 bases left in between. This CDR3 is 13 amino acids long. Germline V gives CDR1 SGHVS, CDR2 FQNEAQ. The CDR3 loop is CASTPGPQETQYF. CDR3 nucleotide sequence: TGTGCCAGCACTCCCGGGCCGCAAGAGACCCAGTACTTC.

This clone is medium-sized in the sample. The V and J genes are TRBV29-1 and TRBJ1-1; 11 bases agree with TRBD1. Trimming cost V 4 bases and J 4 bases; bases outside gene matches: 11. The CDR3 covers 16 residues. Looked up from germline, CDR1 is SQVTM and CDR2 is ANQGSEA. The CDR3 sequence is CSVAGTGGVLGTEAFF. CDR3 nucleotide sequence: TGCAGCGTTGCCGGGACAGGGGGGGTTTTAGGCACTGAAGCTTTCTTT.

This chain connects TRBV11-2 to TRBJ1-1; no reliable D call. This CDR3 region has 14 residues. Trimming removed 3 bases at V and 3 bases at J, with 11 bases between. From germline, CDR1 is SGHAT and CDR2 FQNNGV. CDR3 bases: TGTGCCAGCAGCTTTGAGGGAGCTCACACTGAAGCTTTCTTT. It encodes CASSFEGAHTEAFF.

J is TRBJ2-1 and V is TRBV11-1; no clear D. The CDR3 covers 13 residues. In germline, CDR1 is SGHAT, CDR2 FQDESV (reference sequence). Deletions cut 2 bases from V and 5 bases from J, with 7 bases between. CDR3 region: CASSLIRNNEQFF. The CDR3 bases are TGTGCCAGCAGCTTAATACGGAACAATGAGCAGTTCTTC.

The V and J genes are TRBV18 and TRBJ2-5, with D perhaps matching TRBD2 (5 bases). Trimming shortened V by 1 base and J by 5 bases, and 14 bases separated the two germline ends. Germline CDR1 and CDR2: KGHSH and LQKENI. CDR3 size: 15 residues. CDR3 region: CASSPLRGPQETQYF. CDR3 nucleotides: TGTGCCAGCTCACCACTTAGAGGGCCCCAGGAGACCCAGTACTTC.

This chain joins TRBV29-1 and TRBJ1-3; D is ambiguous. Germline CDR1 and CDR2: SQVTM and ANQGSEA. The germline V and J ends were trimmed by 5 bases and 0 bases, with 8 bases remaining between them. This CDR3 has 13 amino acids. The chain's CDR3 is CSVFSSSGNTIYF. CDR3 in DNA: TGCAGCGTTTTTAGTAGCTCTGGAAACACCATATATTTT.

The chain couples TRBV18 to TRBJ1-2, with 8 bases lining up with TRBD1. Germline trimming cut 5 bases from V and 3 bases from J; bases unmatched to any gene: 2. The CDR3 spans 13 residues. CDR1 KGHSH and CDR2 LQKENI come from the germline V gene. The CDR3 sequence is CASSTGGDYGYTF. The CDR3 nucleotides read TGTGCCAGCTCAACAGGGGGGGACTATGGCTACACCTTC.

The genes are TRBV27 and TRBJ1-2; D remains unclear. V lost 3 bases and J lost 2, with 7 bases in between. CDR1 and CDR2 from the germline V gene are MNHEY and SMNVEV (reference sequence). The CDR3 runs to 13 residues. The CDR3 loop reads CASSFAGNYGYTF. The CDR3 nucleotides read TGTGCCAGCAGTTTCGCTGGGAACTATGGCTACACCTTC.

The chain carries TRBV6-1 and TRBJ1-5; D not certain. The germline V and J ends were trimmed by 6 bases and 3 bases, with 12 bases remaining between them. The CDR3 sequence is 14 residues long. Germline CDR1 reads MNHNS; CDR2 reads SASEGT. The CDR3 protein is CASRQRIANQPQHF. The CDR3 region has the DNA TGTGCCAGCAGACAGAGGATCGCCAATCAGCCCCAGCATTTT.

This chain uses TRBV29-1 with TRBJ1-3; 7 nucleotides match TRBD1. The length of the CDR3 is 15 residues. Losses at the gene ends were 4 bases for V and 0 bases for J; bases not matched to a gene: 6. Per germline, CDR1 SQVTM and CDR2 ANQGSEA. CDR3 DNA sequence: TGCAGCGTTGGTGAGACAGGGAGCTCTGGAAACACCATATATTTT. Residues: CSVGETGSSGNTIYF.

This chain uses TRBV6-5 with TRBJ1-2, with D perhaps TRBD1 (5 bases). The CDR3 has 13 amino acids. CDR1 and CDR2 (germline): MNHEY, SVGAGI. The V gene lost 7 bases and the J gene lost 7 bases, with 16 bases spanning the gap. The CDR3 protein is CASIPGGSGGYTF. For the CDR3, the DNA is TGTGCCAGCATCCCGGGGGGGAGCGGTGGCTACACCTTC.

The V call is TRBV15, the J call TRBJ2-7; no reliable D call. The CDR3 runs to 12 residues. The germline V and J ends were trimmed by 0 bases and 7 bases, with 7 bases remaining between them. Germline CDR1 is LNHNV and CDR2 is YYDKDF (reference sequence). The CDR3: CATSRDVGEQYF. Written as DNA, the CDR3 is TGTGCCACCAGCAGAGATGTAGGGGAGCAGTACTTC.

The chain uses TRBV5-1 and TRBJ2-1; unclear D gene. V gave up 0 bases and J gave up 6 bases, with 13 bases separating them. Germline CDR1 reads SGHRS; CDR2 reads YFSETQ. This CDR3 has 15 residues. For the CDR3, the DNA is TGCGCCAGCAGCTTGGCCGTCGGGTACGGCAATGAGCAGTTCTTC. This encodes CASSLAVGYGNEQFF.